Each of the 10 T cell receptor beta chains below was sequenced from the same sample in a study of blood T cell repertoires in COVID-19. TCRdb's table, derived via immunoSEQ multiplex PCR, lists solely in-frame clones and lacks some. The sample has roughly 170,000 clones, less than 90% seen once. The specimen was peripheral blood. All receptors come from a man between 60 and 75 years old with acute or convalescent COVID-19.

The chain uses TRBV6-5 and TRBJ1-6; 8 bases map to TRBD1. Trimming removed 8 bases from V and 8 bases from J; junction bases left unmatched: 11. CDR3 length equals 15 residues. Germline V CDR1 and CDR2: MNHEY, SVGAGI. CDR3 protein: CASASRGTGYSPLHF. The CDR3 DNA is TGTGCCAGCGCCTCGCGCGGGACAGGATATTCACCCCTCCACTTT.

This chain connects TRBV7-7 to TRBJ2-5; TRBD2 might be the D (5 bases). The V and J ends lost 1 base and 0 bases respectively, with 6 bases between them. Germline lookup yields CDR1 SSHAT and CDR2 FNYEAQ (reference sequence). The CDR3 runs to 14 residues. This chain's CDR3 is CASSLGGYQETQYF. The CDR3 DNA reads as TGTGCCAGCAGCTTAGGAGGGTACCAAGAGACCCAGTACTTC.

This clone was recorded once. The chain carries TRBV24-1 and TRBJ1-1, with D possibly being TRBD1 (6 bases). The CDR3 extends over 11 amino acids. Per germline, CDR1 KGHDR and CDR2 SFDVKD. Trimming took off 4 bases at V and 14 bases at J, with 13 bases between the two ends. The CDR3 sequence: CATSETGRVFF. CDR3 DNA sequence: TGTGCCACCAGTGAAACAGGGAGGGTCTTCTTT.

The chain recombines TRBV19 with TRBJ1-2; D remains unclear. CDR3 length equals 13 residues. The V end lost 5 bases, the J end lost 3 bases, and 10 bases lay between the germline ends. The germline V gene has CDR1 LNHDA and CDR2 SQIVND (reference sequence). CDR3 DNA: TGTGCCAGTAGTGTCCGGGGTGACTATGGCTACACCTTC. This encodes CASSVRGDYGYTF.

The CDR3 region is CASSPGRGATGELFF. The CDR3, as DNA: TGTGCCAGCAGCCCTGGGAGGGGGGCCACCGGGGAGCTGTTTTTT. V is TRBV7-9 and J is TRBJ2-2; possibly TRBD2 for D (7 bases). Germline CDR1 reads SEHNR; CDR2 reads FQNEAQ (reference sequence). This CDR3 is 15 amino acids long. V lost 5 bases and J lost 4, with 14 bases in between.

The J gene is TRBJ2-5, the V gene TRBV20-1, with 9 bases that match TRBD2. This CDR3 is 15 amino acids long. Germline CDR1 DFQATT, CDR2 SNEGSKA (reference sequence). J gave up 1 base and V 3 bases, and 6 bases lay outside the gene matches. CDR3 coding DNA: TGCAGTGCTAGTGCAGCGGGAGGACGCCAAGAGACCCAGTACTTC. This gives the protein CSASAAGGRQETQYF.

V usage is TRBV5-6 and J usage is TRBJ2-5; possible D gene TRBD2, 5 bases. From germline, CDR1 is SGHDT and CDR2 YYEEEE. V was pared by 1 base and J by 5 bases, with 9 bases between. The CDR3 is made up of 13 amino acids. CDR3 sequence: CASSLTGMETQYF. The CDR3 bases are TGTGCCAGCAGCTTGACCGGGATGGAGACCCAGTACTTC.

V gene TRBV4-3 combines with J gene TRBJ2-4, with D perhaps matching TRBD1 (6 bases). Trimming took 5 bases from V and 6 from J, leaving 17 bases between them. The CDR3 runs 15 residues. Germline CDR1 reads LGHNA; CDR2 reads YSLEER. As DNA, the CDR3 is TGCGCCAGCAGCTCAGTGGGGGCTGGGGGAAACATTCAGTACTTC. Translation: CASSSVGAGGNIQYF.

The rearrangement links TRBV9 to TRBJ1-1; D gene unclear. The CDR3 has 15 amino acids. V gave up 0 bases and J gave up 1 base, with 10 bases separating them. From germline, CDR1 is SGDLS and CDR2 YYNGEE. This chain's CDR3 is CASSVVESGNTEAFF. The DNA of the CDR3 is TGTGCCAGCAGCGTAGTGGAGTCCGGGAACACTGAAGCTTTCTTT.

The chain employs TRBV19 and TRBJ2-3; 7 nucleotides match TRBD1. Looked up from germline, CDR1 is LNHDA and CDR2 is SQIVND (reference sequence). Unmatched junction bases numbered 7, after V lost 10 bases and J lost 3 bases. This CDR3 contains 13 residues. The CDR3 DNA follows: TGTGCCATAACTGACAGGGTGACAGATACGCAGTATTTT. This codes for CAITDRVTDTQYF.